The clone carrying this TCR beta chain occurred a few times. The sample is drawn from a study of Graves' ophthalmopathy and Graves' hyperthyroidism. The V end lost 0 bases, the J end lost 6 bases, and 11 bases lay between the germline ends. This CDR3 is built from 14 residues. Hyperthyroidism patients, all newly diagnosed, had under 2 months' duration and ages of 18 to 65. Amplification from RNA transcripts yielded the TCR beta CDR3 regions. HTBI primers were used in a first-round RT-PCR, which preceded a second-round multiplex PCR. TCRdb called the multiplex PCR reads again in MiXCR, with one record for every CDR3 protein. This table has 500,000 to 700,000 distinct CDR3 sequences, about a fifth appearing once.

The gene calls are TRBV12-3 or TRBV12-4 and TRBJ1-2; no definite D call. This TCR was recovered from a woman between 18 and 30 years old with stable Graves' hyperthyroidism. Some clones in this sample may be carry-over from other donors' samples. The source material was peripheral blood. The CDR3 coding sequence is TGTGCCAGCAGTTTAGCAATTCAGAGAGATGGCTACACCTTC. It encodes CASSLAIQRDGYTF.